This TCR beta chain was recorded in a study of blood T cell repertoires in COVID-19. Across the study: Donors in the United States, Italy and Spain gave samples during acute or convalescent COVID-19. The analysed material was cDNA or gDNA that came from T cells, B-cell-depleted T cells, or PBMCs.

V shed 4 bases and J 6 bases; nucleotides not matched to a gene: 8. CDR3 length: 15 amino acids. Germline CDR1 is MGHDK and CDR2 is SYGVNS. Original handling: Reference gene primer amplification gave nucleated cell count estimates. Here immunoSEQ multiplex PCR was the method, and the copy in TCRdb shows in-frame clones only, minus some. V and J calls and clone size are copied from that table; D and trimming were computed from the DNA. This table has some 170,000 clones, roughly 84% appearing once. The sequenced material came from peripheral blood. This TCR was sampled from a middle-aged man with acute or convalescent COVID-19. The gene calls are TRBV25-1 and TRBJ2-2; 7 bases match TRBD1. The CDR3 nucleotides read TGTGCCAGCAGTGCTACCAACAGGGGATCCGGGGAGCTGTTTTTT. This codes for CASSATNRGSGELFF. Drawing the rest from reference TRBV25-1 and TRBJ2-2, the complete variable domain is EADIYQTPRYLVIGTGKKITLECSQTMGHDKMYWYQQDPGMELHLIHYSYGVNSTEKGDLSSESTVSRIRTEHFPLTLESARPSHTSQYLCASSATNRGSGELFFGEGSRLTVL.